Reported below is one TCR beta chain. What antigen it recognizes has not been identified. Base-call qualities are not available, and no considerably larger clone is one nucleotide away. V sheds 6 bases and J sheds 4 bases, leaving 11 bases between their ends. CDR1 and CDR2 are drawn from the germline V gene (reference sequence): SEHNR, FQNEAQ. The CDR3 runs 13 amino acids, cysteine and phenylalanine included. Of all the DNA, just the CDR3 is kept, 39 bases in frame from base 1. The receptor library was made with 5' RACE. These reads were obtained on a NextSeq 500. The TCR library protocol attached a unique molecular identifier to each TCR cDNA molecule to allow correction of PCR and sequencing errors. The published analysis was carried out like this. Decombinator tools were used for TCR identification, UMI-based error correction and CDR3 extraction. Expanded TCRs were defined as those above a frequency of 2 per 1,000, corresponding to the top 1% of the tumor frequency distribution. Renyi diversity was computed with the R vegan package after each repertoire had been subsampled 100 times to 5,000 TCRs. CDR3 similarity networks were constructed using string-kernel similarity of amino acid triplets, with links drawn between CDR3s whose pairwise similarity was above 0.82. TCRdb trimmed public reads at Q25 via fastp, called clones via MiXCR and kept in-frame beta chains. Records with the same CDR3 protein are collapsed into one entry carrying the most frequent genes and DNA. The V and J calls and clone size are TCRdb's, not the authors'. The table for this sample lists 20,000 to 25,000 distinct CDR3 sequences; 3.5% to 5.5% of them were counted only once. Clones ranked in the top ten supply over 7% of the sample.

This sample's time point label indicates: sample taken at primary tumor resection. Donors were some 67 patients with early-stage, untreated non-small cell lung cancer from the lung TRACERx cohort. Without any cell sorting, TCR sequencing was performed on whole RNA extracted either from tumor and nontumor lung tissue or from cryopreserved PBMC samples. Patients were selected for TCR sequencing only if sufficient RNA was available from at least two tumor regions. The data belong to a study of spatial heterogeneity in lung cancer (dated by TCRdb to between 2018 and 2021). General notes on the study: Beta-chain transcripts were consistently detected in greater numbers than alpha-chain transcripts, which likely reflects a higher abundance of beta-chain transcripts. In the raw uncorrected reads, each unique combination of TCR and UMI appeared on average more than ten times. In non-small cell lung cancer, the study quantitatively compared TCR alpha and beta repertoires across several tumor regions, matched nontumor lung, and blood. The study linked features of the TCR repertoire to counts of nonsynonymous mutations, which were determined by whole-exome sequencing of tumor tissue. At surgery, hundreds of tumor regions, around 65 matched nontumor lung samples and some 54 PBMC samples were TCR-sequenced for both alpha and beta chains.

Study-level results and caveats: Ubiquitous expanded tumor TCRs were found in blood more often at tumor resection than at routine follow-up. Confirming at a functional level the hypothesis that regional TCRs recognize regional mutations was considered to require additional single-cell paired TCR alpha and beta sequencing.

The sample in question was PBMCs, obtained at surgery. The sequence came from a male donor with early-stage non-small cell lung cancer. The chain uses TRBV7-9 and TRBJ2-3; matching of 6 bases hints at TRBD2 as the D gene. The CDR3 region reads CASRTGAADTQYF. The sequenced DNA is TGTGCCAGCAGGACGGGAGCGGCAGATACGCAGTATTTT.